Below are 28 T cell receptor beta chains sequenced from a single sample in a study of blood T cell repertoires in COVID-19. Sequenced by immunoSEQ multiplex PCR; TCRdb stores in-frame clones only, minus some. The sample includes roughly 480,000 clones, about 91% seen only once; the top ten take 0.8% to 0.9%. Sample: peripheral blood. The receptors come from a young man with COVID-19, enrolled during active disease.

The genes are TRBV7-8 and TRBJ2-1, with a tentative D call TRBD2 (6 bases). V was clipped by 3 bases and J by 1 base, with 16 bases between them. CDR3 length equals 17 residues. Per the germline V gene, CDR1 is SGHVS and CDR2 is FQNEAQ. CDR3 residues: CASSFFRQRASYNEQFF. In DNA form, the CDR3 reads TGTGCCAGCAGCTTCTTTCGACAGCGGGCATCCTACAATGAGCAGTTCTTC.

This clone was detected only once. This sequence joins TRBV21-1 and TRBJ2-1; the table gives TRBD2 as D, unverified against the DNA. TRBV21-1 is termed a pseudogene. This CDR3 spans 15 amino acids. The CDR3 coding sequence is TGTGCCAGCAGCCCCAAAGTGAGCTCCTACAATGAGCAGTTCTTC. Translation gives CASSPKVSSYNEQFF.

The table lists this clone with a count of one. This sequence joins TRBV27 and TRBJ2-1; D ambiguous. This CDR3 comprises 11 residues. Germline lookup yields CDR1 MNHEY and CDR2 SMNVEV (reference sequence). Trimming pared 5 bases from V and 3 bases from J, leaving 2 bases between. The CDR3 DNA follows: TGTGCCAGCAGTCACTACAATGAGCAGTTCTTC. It is translated as CASSHYNEQFF.

The chain recombines TRBV12-5 with TRBJ2-1, with 13 positions matching TRBD2. V dropped 2 bases and J dropped 4; count of bases not matched to a gene: 11. The germline V gene has CDR1 LGHNT and CDR2 FRNRAP. This CDR3 is 19 amino acids long. For the CDR3, the DNA is TGTGCTAGTGGTTTGTTGCAGTTAAGGACTAGCGGGAGTTACAATGAGCAGTTCTTC. Amino acid sequence: CASGLLQLRTSGSYNEQFF.

The rearrangement uses TRBV7-9 and TRBJ2-1; D might be TRBD2 (5 bases). The CDR3 runs to 13 residues. Germline-derived CDR1 and CDR2 are SEHNR and FQNEAQ (reference sequence). The germline V and J ends were trimmed by 6 bases and 1 base, with 7 bases remaining between them. CDR3 DNA sequence: TGTGCCAGCAGGGAGCGGTCCTACAATGAGCAGTTCTTC. Residues: CASRERSYNEQFF. Combining the CDR3 with reference TRBV7-9 and TRBJ2-1 gives the whole variable domain DTGVSQNPRHKITKRGQNVTFRCDPISEHNRLYWYRQTLGQGPEFLTYFQNEAQLEKSRLLSDRFSAERPKGSFSTLEIQRTEQGDSAMYLCASRERSYNEQFFGPGTRLTVL.

The V gene is TRBV3-1 (or the pseudogene TRBV3-2), the J gene TRBJ2-2, with D possibly TRBD1 on 5 matching bases. Trimming stripped 7 bases from V and 4 bases from J, with 10 bases between. The CDR3 totals 13 residues. Germline V CDR1 and CDR2: LGHDT, YNNKEL (reference sequence). Here the CDR3 reads CASNKGSTGELFF. The CDR3 DNA sequence: TGTGCCAGCAATAAGGGGTCCACCGGGGAGCTGTTTTTT.

The chain recombines TRBV4-1 with TRBJ1-1; 7 nucleotides agree with TRBD1. The CDR3 is 14 residues long. Germline loops: CDR1 MGHRA, CDR2 YSYEKL. V gave up 4 bases and J gave up 2 bases; unmatched junction bases: 4. The CDR3 nucleotides are TGCGCCAGCAGCCCGACAGGGTTTAACACTGAAGCTTTCTTT. The encoded protein is CASSPTGFNTEAFF.

This rearrangement joins TRBV13 to TRBJ1-6; D possibly corresponds to TRBD1 (5 bases). The CDR3 contains 14 residues. Germline loops: CDR1 PRHDT, CDR2 FYEKMQ (reference sequence). The ends were cut back, 3 bases at V and 8 bases at J, with 11 bases in the middle. In nucleotides, the CDR3 is TGTGCCAGCAGCTTCCAGGGCAGGGATTCACCCCTCCACTTT. Its protein product is CASSFQGRDSPLHF.

DNA of the CDR3: TGTGCCAGCACCCGGGACAGTAATTCACCCCTCCACTTT. It codes for CASTRDSNSPLHF. V is TRBV6-5 and J is TRBJ1-6; TRBD1 matches 7 bases. J lost 6 bases, V lost 7 bases, and 3 bases had no gene match. From germline, CDR1 is MNHEY and CDR2 SVGAGI. CDR3 length equals 13 residues.

The chain links TRBV6-4 to TRBJ2-1; a possible D gene is TRBD2 (6 bases). The CDR3 has 14 residues. Germline CDR1 MRHNA, CDR2 SNTAGT. Between the trimmed V and J ends, which lost 3 bases and 6 bases, there was a span of 12 bases. For the CDR3, the DNA is TGTGCCAGCAGTGAGGAGGGGCAGGGCAATGAGCAGTTCTTC. Encoded protein: CASSEEGQGNEQFF.

This chain connects TRBV6-5 to TRBJ2-2; D is unclear. The CDR3 runs 13 residues. With 6 bases removed from V and 2 bases from J, the gap between germline ends came to 7 bases. From germline, CDR1 is MNHEY and CDR2 SVGAGI. CDR3 sequence: CASRKLNTGELFF. In nucleotides, the CDR3 is TGTGCCAGCAGGAAACTAAACACCGGGGAGCTGTTTTTT.

This chain uses TRBV4-1 with TRBJ2-7, with D possibly being TRBD1 (6 bases). Germline CDR1 MGHRA, CDR2 YSYEKL. The V end lost 1 base, the J end lost 4 bases, and 11 bases lay between the germline ends. The length of the CDR3 is 14 residues. CDR3 sequence (DNA): TGCGCCAGCAGCCAAGGGACAGACCTGTACGAGCAGTACTTC. Protein product: CASSQGTDLYEQYF.

The gene calls are TRBV5-1 and TRBJ1-6; perhaps TRBD1 as D (6 bases). The CDR3 covers 14 residues. The germline V gene encodes CDR1 SGHRS and CDR2 YFSETQ. Trimming pared 4 bases from V and 8 bases from J, leaving 13 bases between. The CDR3 here is CASSEQGPDSPLHF. The CDR3 nucleotides are TGCGCCAGCAGCGAACAGGGTCCGGATTCACCCCTCCACTTT.

This clone was counted between two and nine times. The chain carries TRBV4-2 and TRBJ1-5; D not resolved. V was cut by 0 bases and J by 5 bases, with 5 bases left in between. CDR1 and CDR2 (germline): LGHNA, YNFKEQ. This CDR3 region has 13 residues. This CDR3 reads CASSQEADQPQHF. DNA for the CDR3: TGTGCCAGCAGCCAAGAGGCGGATCAGCCCCAGCATTTT.

This chain connects TRBV4-1 to TRBJ1-2; 9 bases fit TRBD1. From germline, CDR1 is MGHRA and CDR2 YSYEKL. The V segment lost 0 bases and the J segment 8 bases; nucleotides outside the gene matches: 4. The CDR3 has 14 amino acids. The CDR3 here is CASSQEGQGGGYTF. The CDR3 coding sequence is TGCGCCAGCAGCCAAGAGGGACAGGGCGGGGGCTACACCTTC.

This chain joins TRBV6-1 and TRBJ2-7; TRBD1 is a possible D gene (6 bases). Deletions cut 1 base from V and 2 bases from J, with 12 bases between. CDR1 and CDR2 from the germline V gene are MNHNS and SASEGT. The CDR3 length is 15 residues. The CDR3: CASSEEAGQTYEQYF. The DNA of the CDR3 is TGTGCCAGCAGTGAAGAGGCCGGACAGACCTACGAGCAGTACTTC.

This chain uses TRBV6-1 with TRBJ1-4; no reliable D call. Trimming removed 0 bases at V and 7 bases at J, with 12 bases between. This CDR3 region has 15 residues. In germline, CDR1 is MNHNS, CDR2 SASEGT. This CDR3 is CASSEAPARGEKLFF. The CDR3 nucleotides read TGTGCCAGCAGTGAAGCCCCGGCCCGGGGTGAAAAACTGTTTTTT.

The chain recombines TRBV9 with TRBJ1-1; TRBD1 is a possible D gene (6 bases). The CDR3 loop spans 15 amino acids. Per germline, CDR1 SGDLS and CDR2 YYNGEE. The V end was cut by 2 bases, the J end by 1 base, with 12 bases between. The CDR3 sequence is CASSVGQNENTEAFF. CDR3 in DNA: TGTGCCAGCAGCGTCGGACAGAATGAGAACACTGAAGCTTTCTTT.

This clone came up a few times. The rearrangement uses TRBV6-5 and TRBJ1-3; possible D gene TRBD1, 6 bases. Germline V gene data show CDR1 as MNHEY and CDR2 as SVGAGI. Trimming left V 4 bases short and J 4 bases short, with 11 bases between. The length of the CDR3 is 14 residues. The CDR3 loop reads CASSLAGAGNTIYF. The CDR3 DNA reads as TGTGCCAGCAGTTTGGCAGGGGCGGGAAACACCATATATTTT.

The V call is TRBV3-1 (or the pseudogene TRBV3-2), the J call TRBJ1-2; 9 positions match TRBD1. The CDR3 length is 15 residues. Germline trimming cut 2 bases from V and 7 bases from J; bases unmatched to any gene: 8. CDR1 and CDR2 (germline): LGHDT, YNNKEL (reference sequence). The CDR3 here is CASSQNIQGAFGYTF. As DNA, the CDR3 is TGTGCCAGCAGCCAAAATATACAGGGGGCTTTTGGCTACACCTTC.

V and J are TRBV5-4 and TRBJ1-2; TRBD1 matches at 12 bases. V gave up 5 bases and J gave up 10 bases; unmatched junction bases: 6. Germline CDR1 and CDR2: SGHNT and YYREEE (reference sequence). This CDR3 region has 13 residues. DNA for the CDR3: TGTGCCAGCAGAGGGGACAGGGGGCTTCTCTACACCTTC. Its protein is CASRGDRGLLYTF.

The V call is TRBV25-1, the J call TRBJ1-4, with D unresolved. The CDR3 has 15 residues. Germline V gives CDR1 MGHDK, CDR2 SYGVNS. The V end was cut by 3 bases, the J end by 10 bases, with 18 bases between. CDR3 DNA: TGTGCCAGCAGTGAGGCTGACGGCCTTCGAGGAAAACTGTTTTTT. This translates into CASSEADGLRGKLFF.

This chain connects TRBV11-3 to TRBJ1-1; no firm D call. CDR1 is SGHNT, CDR2 YENEEA, per germline. V was pared by 4 bases and J by 2 bases, with 8 bases between. This CDR3 region has 13 residues. The CDR3 coding sequence is TGTGCCAGCAGCTGGGGAGGTAACACTGAAGCTTTCTTT. This codes for CASSWGGNTEAFF.

This chain uses TRBV5-6 with TRBJ1-3; D perhaps matches TRBD1 (5 bases). Trimming stripped 3 bases from V and 2 bases from J, with 9 bases between. CDR1 SGHDT and CDR2 YYEEEE come from the germline V gene. This CDR3 is built from 14 residues. Here the CDR3 reads CASSWGRPGNTIYF. CDR3 DNA sequence: TGTGCCAGCAGCTGGGGGAGGCCTGGAAACACCATATATTTT.

The V and J genes are TRBV25-1 and TRBJ1-5; D not certain. Per germline, CDR1 MGHDK and CDR2 SYGVNS. CDR3 length equals 14 residues. Trimming pared 4 bases from V and 7 bases from J, leaving 14 bases between. CDR3 amino acids: CASSGTGEWQPQHF. The CDR3, as DNA: TGTGCCAGCAGTGGGACGGGAGAATGGCAGCCCCAGCATTTT.

The chain carries TRBV25-1 and TRBJ2-3, with D possibly matching TRBD2 (5 bases). CDR3 length equals 16 residues. V was cut by 2 bases and J by 3 bases, with 15 bases left in between. The V gene's germline CDR1 is MGHDK and CDR2 SYGVNS. CDR3 loop: CASSEVFGVGTDTQYF. The CDR3 DNA reads TGTGCCAGCAGTGAAGTATTCGGGGTCGGAACAGATACGCAGTATTTT.

J is TRBJ1-2 and V is TRBV5-6, with 10 nucleotides matching TRBD1. This CDR3 spans 17 amino acids. Unmatched junction bases numbered 13, after V lost 4 bases and J lost 4 bases. Germline V CDR1 and CDR2: SGHDT, YYEEEE. CDR3 in amino acids: CASSRRDRGLVGYGYTF. The CDR3 bases are TGTGCCAGCAGCCGCCGGGACAGGGGCTTAGTGGGCTATGGCTACACCTTC.

The chain is built from TRBV6-1 and TRBJ2-3; D is unclear. Trimming stripped 2 bases from V and 0 bases from J, with 12 bases between. Germline CDR1 is MNHNS and CDR2 is SASEGT. The CDR3 is 16 residues long. CDR3 protein: CASSEFTVLSTDTQYF. Written as DNA, the CDR3 is TGTGCCAGCAGTGAATTCACGGTCTTAAGCACAGATACGCAGTATTTT.